This entry describes one TCR beta chain. The antigen is not known. Germline-derived CDR1 and CDR2 are MNHEY and SMNVEV (reference sequence). The CDR3 loop spans 13 amino acids. The V end was cut by 10 bases, the J end by 5 bases, with 18 bases between. Amplification used 60 Vbeta primers and 13 Jbeta primers. Generated by immunoSEQ multiplex PCR, the TCRdb table keeps only in-frame clones and is missing some. The data show 70,000 or so clones, approximately 92% seen once. The record originates from a study of cytomegalovirus exposure and HLA in healthy donors. General study results and limits: It has been reported that TCR beta sequences accurately predicted the HLA-A and HLA-B alleles of most subjects. Most TCRs appeared rarely, but some public TCRs recurred in many donors. In a later analysis, common viral pathogens appeared linked to several of the most significant clusters. The study labeled about 160 TCR beta chains cytomegalovirus-associated.

The sample taken for sequencing was PBMCs. This sequence joins TRBV27 and TRBJ2-7; D not resolved. This clonotype was sampled from a woman in her thirties in good health and CMV-seropositive. This chain's CDR3 is CATGSSGFNEQYF. For the CDR3, the DNA is TGTGCCACGGGTAGTTCCGGGTTCAACGAGCAGTACTTC.